This is a list of T cell receptor beta chains from one sample in a study of cytomegalovirus exposure and HLA in healthy donors. Sequencing was performed with immunoSEQ multiplex PCR; in TCRdb, only in-frame clones are kept and a portion is missing. This sample has 90,000 to 120,000 clones, with around 95% found just once. Sequenced material: PBMCs. The receptor set was obtained from a woman in her late teens or twenties in good health and CMV-seronegative. Both conserved end residues are part of each CDR3. D genes are given only for firm matches. Clone size is given for some rows only: seen once, a few or many times, or a class if the clone is expanded.

V gene	J gene	D gene	clone size	CDR3 protein	CDR3 DNA
TRBV7-8	TRBJ1-1	.	.	CASSLVAELNTEAFF	TGTGCCAGCAGCTTAGTGGCGGAACTGAACACTGAAGCTTTCTTT
TRBV19	TRBJ1-6	TRBD1	once	CASTPKGTGGTSSYNSPLHF	TGTGCCAGTACCCCAAAAGGGACAGGGGGAACAAGCTCCTATAATTCACCCCTCCACTTT
TRBV28	TRBJ1-2	TRBD1	.	CASSLEGTANYGYTF	TGTGCCAGCAGTTTGGAGGGGACAGCTAACTATGGCTACACCTTC
TRBV9	TRBJ2-3	.	.	CASSDGGALTDTQYF	TGTGCCAGCAGCGATGGCGGGGCCCTCACAGATACGCAGTATTTT
TRBV30	TRBJ1-5	.	.	CAWSVQGPFNQPQHF	TGTGCCTGGAGTGTACAGGGCCCCTTCAATCAGCCCCAGCATTTT
TRBV11-3	TRBJ2-5	.	.	CASSRQAGETQYF	TGTGCCAGCAGCCGACAGGCCGGAGAGACCCAGTACTTC
TRBV4-3	TRBJ1-2	.	.	CASSQGQYNFGYTF	TGCGCCAGCAGCCAAGGGCAGTATAATTTTGGCTACACCTTC
TRBV4-1	TRBJ2-5	.	.	CASSQGGGLTETQYF	TGCGCCAGCAGCCAAGGGGGGGGCTTAACAGAGACCCAGTACTTC
TRBV25-1	TRBJ1-4	.	.	CASSVGGGDEKLFF	TGTGCCAGCAGTGTTGGAGGGGGGGATGAAAAACTGTTTTTT
TRBV6-5	TRBJ1-5	TRBD1	.	CASGLTGENQPQHF	TGTGCCAGCGGGCTGACAGGGGAAAATCAGCCCCAGCATTTT